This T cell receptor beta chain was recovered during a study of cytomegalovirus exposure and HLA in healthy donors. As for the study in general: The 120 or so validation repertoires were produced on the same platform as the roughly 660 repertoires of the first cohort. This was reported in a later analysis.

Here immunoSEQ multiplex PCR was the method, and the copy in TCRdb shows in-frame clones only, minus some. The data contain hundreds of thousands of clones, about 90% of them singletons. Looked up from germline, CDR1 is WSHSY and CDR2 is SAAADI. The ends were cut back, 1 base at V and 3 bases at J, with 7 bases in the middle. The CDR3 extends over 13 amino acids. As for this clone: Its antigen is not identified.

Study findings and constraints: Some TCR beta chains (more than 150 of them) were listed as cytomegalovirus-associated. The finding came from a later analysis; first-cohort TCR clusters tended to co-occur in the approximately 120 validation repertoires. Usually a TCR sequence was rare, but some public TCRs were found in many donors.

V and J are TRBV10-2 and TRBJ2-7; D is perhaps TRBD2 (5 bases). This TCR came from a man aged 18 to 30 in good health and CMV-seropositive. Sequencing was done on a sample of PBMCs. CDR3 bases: TGCGCCAGCAGTGAGTTCCGGGACTACGAGCAGTACTTC. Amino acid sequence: CASSEFRDYEQYF.